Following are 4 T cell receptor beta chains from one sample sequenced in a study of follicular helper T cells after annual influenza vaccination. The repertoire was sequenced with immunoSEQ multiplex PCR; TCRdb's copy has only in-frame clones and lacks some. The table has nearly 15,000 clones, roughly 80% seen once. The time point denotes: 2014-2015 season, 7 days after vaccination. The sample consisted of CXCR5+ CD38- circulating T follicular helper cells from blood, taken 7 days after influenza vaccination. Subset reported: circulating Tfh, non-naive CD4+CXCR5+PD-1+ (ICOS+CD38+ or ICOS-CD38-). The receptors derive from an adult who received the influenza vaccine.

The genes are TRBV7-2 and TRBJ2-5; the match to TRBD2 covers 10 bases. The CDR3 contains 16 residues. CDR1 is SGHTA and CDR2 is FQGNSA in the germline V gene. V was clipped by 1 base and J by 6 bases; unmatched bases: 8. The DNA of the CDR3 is TGTGCCAGCAGCTTAGAGCCTAGCGGGAGTTGGAAGACCCAGTACTTC. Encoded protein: CASSLEPSGSWKTQYF.

The CDR3 protein is CASRLANQGAQYNEQFF. CDR3 DNA: TGTGCAAGTCGCTTAGCGAACCAGGGGGCTCAGTACAATGAGCAGTTCTTC. The chain combines TRBV12-2 with TRBJ2-1; the table's D gene call, TRBD1, was not cross checked with the DNA. TRBV12-2 counts as a pseudogene. The CDR3 spans 17 residues.

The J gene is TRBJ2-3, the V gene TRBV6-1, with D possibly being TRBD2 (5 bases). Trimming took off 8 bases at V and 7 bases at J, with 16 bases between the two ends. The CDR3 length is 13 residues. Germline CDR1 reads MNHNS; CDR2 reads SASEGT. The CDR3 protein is CASSREGGNTQYF. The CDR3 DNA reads TGTGCCAGCTCAAGGGAAGGAGGAAATACGCAGTATTTT.

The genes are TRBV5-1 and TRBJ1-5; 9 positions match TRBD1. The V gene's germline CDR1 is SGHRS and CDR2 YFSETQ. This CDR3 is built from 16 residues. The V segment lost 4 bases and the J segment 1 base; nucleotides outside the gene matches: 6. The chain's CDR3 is CASSPGTGRSNQPQHF. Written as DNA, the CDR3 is TGCGCCAGCAGCCCCGGGACAGGGCGGAGCAATCAGCCCCAGCATTTT.